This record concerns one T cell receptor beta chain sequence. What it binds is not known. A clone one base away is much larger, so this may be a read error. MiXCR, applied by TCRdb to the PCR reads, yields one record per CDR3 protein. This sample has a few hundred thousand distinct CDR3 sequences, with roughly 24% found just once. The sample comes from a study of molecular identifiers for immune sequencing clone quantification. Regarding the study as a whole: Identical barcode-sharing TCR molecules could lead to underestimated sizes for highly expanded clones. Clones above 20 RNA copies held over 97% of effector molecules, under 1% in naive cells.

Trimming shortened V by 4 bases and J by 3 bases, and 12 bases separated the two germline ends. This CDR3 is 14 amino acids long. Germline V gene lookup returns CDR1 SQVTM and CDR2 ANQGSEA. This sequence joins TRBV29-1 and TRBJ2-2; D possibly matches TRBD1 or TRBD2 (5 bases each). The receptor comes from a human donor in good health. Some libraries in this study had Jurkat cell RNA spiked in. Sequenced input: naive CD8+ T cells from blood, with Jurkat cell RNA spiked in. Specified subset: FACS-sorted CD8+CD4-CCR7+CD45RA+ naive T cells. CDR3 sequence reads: CSVGGTEHTGELFF. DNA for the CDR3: TGCAGCGTTGGGGGGACCGAGCACACCGGGGAGCTGTTTTTT.